This T cell receptor (beta chain) was sequenced for a study of graft-versus-host responses after intestinal transplantation listed by TCRdb under 2021. Notes on the research overall: The transplants that recipients received were multivisceral, liver-intestinal, or isolated intestinal. Every recipient was given anti-thymocyte globulin induction, then maintenance tacrolimus and steroids for about three years. Graft-versus-host and host-versus-graft alloreactive T cell clones were tracked in the graft, circulation and bone marrow after intestinal transplantation using bulk TCR-beta CDR3 sequencing. Alloreactive clones were identified by sequencing pre-transplant mixed lymphocyte reaction products and comparing these products with unstimulated pre-transplant donor and recipient T cells. Of the 20 to 30 intestinal transplant recipients enrolled in the cohort, one of whom was a retransplant, 3 patients without pretransplant specimens were excluded. Donor T cell macrochimerism was defined as a peak of at least 4% donor T cells among recipient peripheral blood mononuclear cells. Rather than being sequenced by the commercial service, samples from a few later patients were sequenced in-house on an Illumina MiSeq and processed with MiXCR. What the authors observed across the whole study: The conclusions were limited by the relatively low number and heterogeneity of the intestinal transplant patients. Peak levels of circulating GvH clones were associated with declines in HvG clones early after transplant. GvH clones were found in recipient bone marrow, and some of the GvH clones appeared earlier in ileal mucosa or blood, which is consistent with an intestinal mucosal origin. In the allografts of patients with donor T cell macrochimerism, GvH to HvG T cell clonal ratios were high.

From a lookup of the germline V gene, CDR1 and CDR2 are SGHRS and YFSETQ. V trim: 0 bases; J trim: 0 bases; unmatched bases: 2. Its CDR3 holds 16 amino acids, cysteine through phenylalanine. The CDR3 DNA has 48 bases and is translated from base 1. A note on this clone: Its antigen remains unidentified. Base qualities are not at hand, and no much larger clone is one base apart. The sample holds other DNA sequences that translate to the same CDR3.

The time point label, as the study defines it: cells obtained before transplantation from donor or recipient. CD3+CD4+ and CD3+CD8+ populations were FACS-sorted from unstimulated pre-transplant donor and recipient cells taken from spleen or lymph nodes. Preparation of the library involved the immunoSEQ multiplex PCR assay. In most patients, genomic DNA was isolated using the Qiagen DNeasy Blood and Tissue Kit and sent frozen to Adaptive Biotechnologies for TCR sequencing. High-throughput TCR-beta CDR3 sequencing of genomic DNA from most patients was performed by Adaptive Biotechnologies. The paper's data handling went like this. TCR sequencing data for around 19 patients were retrieved from Adaptive's ImmunoSEQ software; a few other patients were processed with MiXCR and VDJtools. To correct CD4 versus CD8 sorting errors, sequences present in both subsets at a frequency ratio below 5:1 were removed. CDR3 nucleotide sequences shared between donor and recipient were removed because the origin of such sequences could not be assigned. To be classed as alloreactive, a clone needed at least 2-fold expansion over unstimulated cells and a minimum CFSE-low frequency of 0.002% (template counts) or 0.001% (read counts). Clones detected in sequenced pre-transplant spleen, lymph node, or MLR CFSE-low populations of the donor or recipient were defined as mappable. Cumulative frequency of alloreactive clones was calculated as a percentage of all sequences weighted by copy number. As stored in TCRdb, this immuneACCESS dataset retains in-frame rearrangements with V and J assigned. A fraction of the clones does not appear; measured against another copy, unresolved V genes explain less than half of the discrepancy, and the remainder lacks a known reason. V and J calls and clone size come straight from that table; D and trimming were deduced from the DNA. The sample table lists some 150,000 clones, about 93% of them with a count of one. The leading ten clones occupy around 0.19% of the sample.

The clonotype comes from a human donor who received an intestinal transplant. Here the chain combines TRBV5-1 and TRBJ2-7; 11 middle bases align to TRBD2. The material was unstimulated CD4+ T cells sorted from spleen or lymph node cells, obtained before intestinal transplant. The base sequence is TGCGCCAGCAGCTTGGTCGGGACTAGCGGCTCCTACGAGCAGTACTTC. This is translated as CASSLVGTSGSYEQYF. The reference TRBV5-1 and TRBJ2-7 proteins fill in what lies around the CDR3, so the full variable domain reads KAGVTQTPRYLIKTRGQQVTLSCSPISGHRSVSWYQQTPGQGLQFLFEYFSETQRNKGNFPGRFSGRQFSNSRSEMNVSTLELGDSALYLCASSLVGTSGSYEQYFGPGTRLTVT.